One and the same sample provided the 3 T cell receptor beta chains below, sequenced in a study of T cell responses to AZD1222 COVID-19 vaccine. The repertoire was sequenced with immunoSEQ multiplex PCR; TCRdb's copy has only in-frame clones and lacks some. The sample includes some 110,000 clones, around 92% of them seen just once. The starting material was peripheral blood, obtained on day 0 of AZD1222 vaccination. Receptors originate from an adult in good health.

V is TRBV5-8 and J is TRBJ1-1, with 9 bases matching TRBD1. The V segment lost 4 bases and the J segment 5 bases; nucleotides outside the gene matches: 9. The CDR3 length is 15 residues. CDR1 and CDR2 (germline): SGHTS, YDEGEE. CDR3 in DNA: TGTGCCAGCAGCACGGGACAGGGATCGTTGACTGAAGCTTTCTTT. As protein: CASSTGQGSLTEAFF. The full variable domain, its missing parts supplied by reference TRBV5-8 and TRBJ1-1, is EAGVTQSPTHLIKTRGQQATLRCSPISGHTSVYWYQQALGLGLQFLLWYDEGEERNRGNFPPRFSGRQFPNYSSELNVNALELEDSALYLCASSTGQGSLTEAFFGQGTRLTVV.

In DNA, the CDR3 is TGTGCCAGCAGTGTACAGAGGGATCAGCCCCAGCATTTT. It translates to CASSVQRDQPQHF. V is TRBV2 and J is TRBJ1-5, with D hard to call. The germline V gene encodes CDR1 SNHLY and CDR2 FYNNEI. The CDR3 loop spans 13 amino acids. The V and J ends lost 4 bases and 5 bases respectively, with 9 bases between them.

This chain links TRBV18 with TRBJ1-5; tentatively, D is TRBD1 (6 bases). The CDR3 covers 15 residues. Germline CDR1 and CDR2: KGHSH and LQKENI. V was cut by 3 bases and J by 0 bases, with 9 bases left in between. The CDR3 sequence is CASSPQGYSNQPQHF. CDR3 bases: TGTGCCAGCTCACCTCAGGGGTATAGCAATCAGCCCCAGCATTTT.